A selection of T cell receptor beta chains follows, all from one sample in a study of blood T cell repertoires in COVID-19. TCRdb's table, derived via immunoSEQ multiplex PCR, lists solely in-frame clones and lacks some. The top ten clones hold under 2% of a sample with fewer than 35,000 clones, around 87% of them seen once. The sample taken for sequencing was peripheral blood. Source of these receptors: a man in his 60s with active COVID-19. CDR3s include the opening cysteine and the closing phenylalanine or tryptophan. The D gene is left open where the match is weak. Some rows mark clone size as missing; the rest say once, few, many or name a class of expanded clone.

V gene,J gene,D gene,clone size,CDR3 DNA,CDR3 protein
TRBV27,TRBJ2-2,NA,NA,TGTGCCAGCAGGGGGCGCGTCCTTACCGGGGAGCTGTTTTTT,CASRGRVLTGELFF
TRBV6-2/TRBV6-3,TRBJ1-2,TRBD1,NA,TGTGCCAGCAGTTACTCACAGGGGGACTATGGCTACACCTTC,CASSYSQGDYGYTF
TRBV3-1/TRBV3-2,TRBJ2-7,TRBD1,NA,TGTGCCAGCAGCCAACCCGGGAGGACAGGGGGAGTCGGCGAGCAGTACTTC,CASSQPGRTGGVGEQYF
TRBV15,TRBJ2-3,NA,NA,TGTGCCACCAGCAGAGATATAGCAGATACGCAGTATTTT,CATSRDIADTQYF
TRBV6-5,TRBJ1-5,NA,NA,TGTGCCAGCAGTTACTCTGGCAGGTCCAATCAGCCCCAGCATTTT,CASSYSGRSNQPQHF
TRBV2,TRBJ2-7,TRBD1,NA,TGTGCCAGCACTTCCGGGATGGCAGGGGGTTACGAGCAGTACTTC,CASTSGMAGGYEQYF
TRBV5-1,TRBJ2-7,TRBD1,NA,TGCGCCAGCAGCTCAGGACAGGATCTTGACTACGAGCAGTACTTC,CASSSGQDLDYEQYF
TRBV10-1,TRBJ2-2,NA,NA,TGCGCCGCCTGGGCCAGGGGGGATGGAGGGACCGGGGAGCTGTTTTTT,CAAWARGDGGTGELFF
TRBV5-1,TRBJ1-5,NA,NA,TGCGCCAGCAGCAAAGACACTAGCAATCAGCCCCAGCATTTT,CASSKDTSNQPQHF
TRBV5-4,TRBJ2-5,TRBD1,NA,TGTGCCAGCAGCCACAACAGGGGGCAGACCCAGTACTTC,CASSHNRGQTQYF
TRBV5-1,TRBJ1-4,NA,NA,TGCGCCAGCAGCTTCCGGACAGTATCAGAAAAACTGTTTTTT,CASSFRTVSEKLFF
TRBV5-1,TRBJ2-2,TRBD1,NA,TGCGCCAGCAGCTTGGGGGACAGGGGATACGCGAACACCGGGGAGCTGTTTTTT,CASSLGDRGYANTGELFF
TRBV2,TRBJ2-7,NA,few,TGTGCCAGCAGTGCGCGGGTGGGCGAGCAGTACTTC,CASSARVGEQYF
TRBV11-1,TRBJ2-1,NA,NA,TGTGCCAGCAGCTCCCAGGCGGGCAACAGAAATGAGCAGTTCTTC,CASSSQAGNRNEQFF
TRBV4-2,TRBJ1-1,NA,once,TGTGCCAGCAGCCAAGAGGGGCCAGGAGCAATGAACACTGAAGCTTTCTTT,CASSQEGPGAMNTEAFF
TRBV11-1,TRBJ2-7,NA,NA,TGTGCCAGCAGCTTAGGCAGAAACTACGAGCAGTACTTC,CASSLGRNYEQYF
TRBV5-1,TRBJ1-1,NA,NA,TGCGCCAGCAGCGAACAGAACACTGAAGCTTTCTTT,CASSEQNTEAFF
TRBV9,TRBJ1-2,NA,NA,TGTGCCAGCAGCTCCCCCGGGGGGGCCTATGGCTACACCTTC,CASSSPGGAYGYTF
TRBV29-1,TRBJ1-2,TRBD1,NA,TGCAGCGTTGATGAAGACAGGGGATCCTACACCTTC,CSVDEDRGSYTF
TRBV7-3,TRBJ1-2,TRBD1,NA,TGTGCCAGCAGCTTCCAGGGACAGGGGGTAAATGGCTACACCTTC,CASSFQGQGVNGYTF
TRBV11-3,TRBJ2-2,NA,NA,TGTGCCAGCAGTCGGGTCGGGGAGCTGTTTTTT,CASSRVGELFF
TRBV28,TRBJ1-6,NA,NA,TGTGCCAGCAGTGCCCTGAGGGCGGCTTCACCCCTCCACTTT,CASSALRAASPLHF
TRBV11-3,TRBJ2-7,TRBD1,NA,TGTGCCAGCAGCTCGGGGACAGGGCCCTACGAGCAGTACTTC,CASSSGTGPYEQYF
TRBV20-1,TRBJ2-5,NA,NA,TGCAGTGCCCCGAGGGAGACCCAGTACTTC,CSAPRETQYF
TRBV29-1,TRBJ1-1,TRBD1,once,TGCAGCGCCAACAGGGGTATGAACACTGAAGCTTTCTTT,CSANRGMNTEAFF
TRBV10-3,TRBJ1-1,NA,NA,TGTGCCATCAGTGAGTTCGCTGAAGCTTTCTTT,CAISEFAEAFF
TRBV11-3,TRBJ2-3,TRBD2,NA,TGTGCCAGCAGTCCCGGACTAGCGGGGAGCACAGATACGCAGTATTTT,CASSPGLAGSTDTQYF
TRBV3-1/TRBV3-2,TRBJ1-2,NA,NA,TGTGCCAGCAGCCAAGTAGGCCCCCAGGGCCGCTACACCTTC,CASSQVGPQGRYTF
TRBV7-9,TRBJ2-6,NA,NA,TGTGCCGGGGTCCAGGGATTACACTCTGGGGCCAACGTCCTGACTTTC,CAGVQGLHSGANVLTF
TRBV9,TRBJ1-6,TRBD1,NA,TGTGCCAGCAGCGACACAGGGGCTGGAAGGGTGAATTCACCCCTCCACTTT,CASSDTGAGRVNSPLHF
TRBV24-1,TRBJ2-7,TRBD1,NA,TGTGCCACCAGTGAACGTCCCGGGACAGGGACCTACGAGCAGTACTTC,CATSERPGTGTYEQYF
TRBV6-5,TRBJ2-7,NA,NA,TGTGCCAGTCAACCCGGGGGGCAGGGGGCTTTCGAGCAGTACTTC,CASQPGGQGAFEQYF
TRBV11-3,TRBJ2-2,TRBD1,NA,TGTGCCAGCAGCCGGCGGACAGGGTCAACGGGGGAGCTGTTTTTT,CASSRRTGSTGELFF
TRBV19,TRBJ2-2,NA,NA,TGTGCCAGTAGTCAACTCGACAGGCTCACCGGGGAGCTGTTTTTT,CASSQLDRLTGELFF
TRBV7-9,TRBJ2-1,NA,NA,TGTGCCAGCAGCCCTCGCTCCGCGGGCCACAATGAGCAGTTCTTC,CASSPRSAGHNEQFF
TRBV5-1,TRBJ1-4,NA,few,TGCGCCAGCAGCTTGAATGGAGCAACTAATGAAAAACTGTTTTTT,CASSLNGATNEKLFF
TRBV9,TRBJ2-7,NA,once,TGTGCCAGCAGCGCCCATAGTACCGAGCAGTACTTC,CASSAHSTEQYF
TRBV7-3,TRBJ2-5,NA,NA,TGTGCCAGCAGCTTAACGGGGGACTCGCAAGAGACCCAGTACTTC,CASSLTGDSQETQYF
TRBV20-1,TRBJ2-7,NA,NA,TGCAGTGCCGCTAGCTCCTACGAGCAGTACTTC,CSAASSYEQYF
TRBV19,TRBJ2-7,NA,NA,TGTGCCAGTCAGAGAGGAGCCTACGAGCAGTACTTC,CASQRGAYEQYF
TRBV6-5,TRBJ2-6,NA,NA,TGTGCCAGTTGGAGTTGGATATCTGGGGCCAACGTCCTGACTTTC,CASWSWISGANVLTF
TRBV5-1,TRBJ2-1,TRBD2,NA,TGCGCCAGCAGTTCGGCTAGCGGGGCCTACAATGAGCAGTTCTTC,CASSSASGAYNEQFF
TRBV28,TRBJ1-5,NA,NA,TGTGCCAGCAGGGCAGGTAGCAATCAGCCCCAGCATTTT,CASRAGSNQPQHF
TRBV28,TRBJ1-4,TRBD1,NA,TGTGCCAGCAGTTCCCGGGAAGGGGGCGAAAAACTGTTTTTT,CASSSREGGEKLFF
TRBV7-9,TRBJ1-6,TRBD1,NA,TGTGCCAGCAGCTCCGGGACAGACAATTCACCCCTCCACTTT,CASSSGTDNSPLHF
TRBV18,TRBJ2-7,NA,NA,TGTGCCAGCTCACTGCGGGGAGACAAGTGGGAGCAGTACTTC,CASSLRGDKWEQYF
TRBV7-9,TRBJ2-6,NA,NA,TGTGCCAGCAGCTTACCCGTCTCTGGGGCCAACGTCCTGACTTTC,CASSLPVSGANVLTF
TRBV6-5,TRBJ2-7,TRBD2,NA,TGTGCCAGCTCCACCGGGGGGGCCCGGATGGGGCAGTACTTC,CASSTGGARMGQYF
TRBV25-1,TRBJ1-1,TRBD1,NA,TGTGCCAGCAGAACCACAGGGGGAGCCATGAACACTGAAGCTTTCTTT,CASRTTGGAMNTEAFF
TRBV11-2,TRBJ2-1,TRBD2,NA,TGTGCCAGCAGCGTGACTAGCGGGGGATACAATGAGCAGTTCTTC,CASSVTSGGYNEQFF
TRBV11-3,TRBJ1-1,TRBD1,once,TGTGCCAGCAGCCTAAGACAGGGAACGAACACTGAAGCTTTCTTT,CASSLRQGTNTEAFF
TRBV30,TRBJ2-3,NA,NA,TGTGCCTGGAGTGTACGGGCGGGGGCAAGCACAGATACGCAGTATTTT,CAWSVRAGASTDTQYF
TRBV24-1,TRBJ1-2,NA,NA,TGTGCCACCAGTGGCCCCATGCGAGGAGGGTTGCATGGCTACACCTTC,CATSGPMRGGLHGYTF
TRBV19,TRBJ2-5,TRBD2,NA,TGTGCCAGTAGTACGACTAGCGCCACCCAAGAGACCCAGTACTTC,CASSTTSATQETQYF
TRBV2,TRBJ2-2,NA,NA,TGTGCCAGCAAGCTGAGGGAGGACACCCGGGAGCTGTTTTTT,CASKLREDTRELFF
TRBV4-3,TRBJ2-1,TRBD2,NA,TGCGCCAGCAGGAGCGGGGGGTCCTTCGGTGAGCAGTTCTTC,CASRSGGSFGEQFF
TRBV7-9,TRBJ2-6,NA,NA,TGTGCCAGCAGCTTAGGAGGCCCTGGAGGGGCCAACGTCCTGACTTTC,CASSLGGPGGANVLTF
TRBV3-1/TRBV3-2,TRBJ1-1,NA,NA,TGTGCCAGCAAGGGAGGAGGGGCTTACACTGAAGCTTTCTTT,CASKGGGAYTEAFF
TRBV6-2/TRBV6-3,TRBJ1-2,NA,NA,TGTGCCAGCAGTCACCCAACGCGGTTGGATGGCTACACCTTC,CASSHPTRLDGYTF
TRBV5-5,TRBJ2-3,NA,NA,TGTGCCAGCAGCGGCGACAGGCCCACAGATACGCAGTATTTT,CASSGDRPTDTQYF